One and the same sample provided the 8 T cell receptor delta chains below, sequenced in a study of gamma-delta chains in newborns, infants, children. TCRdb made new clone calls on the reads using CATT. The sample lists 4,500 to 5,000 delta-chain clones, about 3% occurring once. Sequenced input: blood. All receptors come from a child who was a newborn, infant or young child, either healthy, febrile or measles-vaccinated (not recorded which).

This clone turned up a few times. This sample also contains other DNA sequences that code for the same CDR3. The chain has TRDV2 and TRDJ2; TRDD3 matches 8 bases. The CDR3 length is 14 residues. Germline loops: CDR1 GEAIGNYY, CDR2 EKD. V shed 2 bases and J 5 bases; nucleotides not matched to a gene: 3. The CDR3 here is CACDRLGDTAQLFF. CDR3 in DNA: TGTGCCTGTGACAGATTGGGGGATACAGCACAACTCTTCTTT.

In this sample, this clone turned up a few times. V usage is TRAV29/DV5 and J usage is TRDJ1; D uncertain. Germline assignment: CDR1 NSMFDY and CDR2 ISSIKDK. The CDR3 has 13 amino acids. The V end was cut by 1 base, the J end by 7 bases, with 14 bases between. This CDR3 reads CAASTHPCRKLIF. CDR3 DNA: TGTGCAGCAAGCACCCATCCTTGCCGTAAACTCATCTTT.

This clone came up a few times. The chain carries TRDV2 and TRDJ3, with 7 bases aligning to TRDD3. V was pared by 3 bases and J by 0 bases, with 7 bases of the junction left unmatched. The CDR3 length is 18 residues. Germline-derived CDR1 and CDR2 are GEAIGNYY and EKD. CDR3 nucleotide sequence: TGTGCCTGTGACCTCTGGGGGCACTCCTCCTGGGACACCCGACAGATGTTTTTC. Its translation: CACDLWGHSSWDTRQMFF.

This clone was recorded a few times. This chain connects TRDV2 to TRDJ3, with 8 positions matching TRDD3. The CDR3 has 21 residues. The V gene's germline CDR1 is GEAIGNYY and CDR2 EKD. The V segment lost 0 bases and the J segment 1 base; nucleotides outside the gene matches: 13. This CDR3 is CACDTVGWTGGPSWDTRQMFF. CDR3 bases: TGTGCCTGTGACACCGTAGGGTGGACTGGGGGCCCTTCCTGGGACACCCGACAGATGTTTTTC.

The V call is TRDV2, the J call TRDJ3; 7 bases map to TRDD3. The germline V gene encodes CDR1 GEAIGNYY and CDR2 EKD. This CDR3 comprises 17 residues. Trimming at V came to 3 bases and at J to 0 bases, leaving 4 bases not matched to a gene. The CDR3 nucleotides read TGTGCCTGTGACTCCTGGGGGGACTCCTGGGACACCCGACAGATGTTTTTC. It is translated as CACDSWGDSWDTRQMFF.

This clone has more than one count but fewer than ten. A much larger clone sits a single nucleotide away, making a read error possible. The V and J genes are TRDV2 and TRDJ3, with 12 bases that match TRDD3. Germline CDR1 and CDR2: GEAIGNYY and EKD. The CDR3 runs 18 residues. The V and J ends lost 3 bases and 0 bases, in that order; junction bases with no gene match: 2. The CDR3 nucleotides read TGTGCCTGTGACGCTGGGGGATACGGCTCCTGGGACACCCGACAGATGTTTTTC. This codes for CACDAGGYGSWDTRQMFF.

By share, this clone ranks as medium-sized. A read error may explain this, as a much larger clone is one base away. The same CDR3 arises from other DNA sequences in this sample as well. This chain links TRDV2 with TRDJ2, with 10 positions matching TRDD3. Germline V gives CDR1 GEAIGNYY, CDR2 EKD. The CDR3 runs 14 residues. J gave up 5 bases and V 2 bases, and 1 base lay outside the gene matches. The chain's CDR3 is CACDRLGDTAQLFF. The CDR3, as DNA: TGTGCCTGTGACAGACTGGGGGATACAGCACAACTCTTCTTT.

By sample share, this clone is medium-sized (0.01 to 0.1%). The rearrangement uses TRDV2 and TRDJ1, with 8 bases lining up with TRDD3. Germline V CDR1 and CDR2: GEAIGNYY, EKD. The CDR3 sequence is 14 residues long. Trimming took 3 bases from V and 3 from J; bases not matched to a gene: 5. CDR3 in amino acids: CACDALGASDKLIF. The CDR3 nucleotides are TGTGCCTGTGACGCACTGGGGGCCTCCGATAAACTCATCTTT.